The clone carrying this TCR beta chain showed up just a few times. Its antigen is as yet unknown. The data stem from a study of response to subunit inactivated influenza vaccine. General observations from the study: Only a handful of new T cells, the authors suggested, are recruited with each seasonal influenza vaccination.

TCRdb re-called the RT-PCR reads with MiXCR, one entry per CDR3 protein. Here the sample spans around 540,000 distinct CDR3 sequences, roughly 10% being singletons. With 2 bases clipped from V and 3 bases from J, the junction kept 6 bases outside the gene matches. Germline V gene data show CDR1 as LGHNA and CDR2 as YSLEER. This CDR3 is built from 16 residues. This material consisted of PBMCs from blood, taken on the day of vaccination. The V call is TRBV4-3, the J call TRBJ1-4; 7 bases are shared with TRBD1. The sequence came from a man aged 50-59 years who received an inactivated influenza vaccine. The CDR3 nucleotides read TGCGCCAGCAGCCAAAATGGGGGACAGTCTAATGAAAAACTGTTTTTT. Protein: CASSQNGGQSNEKLFF.